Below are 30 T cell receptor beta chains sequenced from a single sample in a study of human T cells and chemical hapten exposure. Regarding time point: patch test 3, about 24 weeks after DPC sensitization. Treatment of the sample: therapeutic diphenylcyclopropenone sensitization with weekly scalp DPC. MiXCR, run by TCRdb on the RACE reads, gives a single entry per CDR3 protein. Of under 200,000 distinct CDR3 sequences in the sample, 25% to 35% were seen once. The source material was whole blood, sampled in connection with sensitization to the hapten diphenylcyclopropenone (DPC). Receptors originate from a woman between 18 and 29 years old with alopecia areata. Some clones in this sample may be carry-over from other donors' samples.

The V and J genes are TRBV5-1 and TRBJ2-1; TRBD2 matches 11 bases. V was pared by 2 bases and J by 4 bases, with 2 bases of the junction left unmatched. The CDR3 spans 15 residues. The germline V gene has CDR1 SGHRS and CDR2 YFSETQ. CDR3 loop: CASSFTSGSYNEQFF. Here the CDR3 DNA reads TGCGCCAGCAGCTTTACTAGCGGGAGTTACAATGAGCAGTTCTTC.

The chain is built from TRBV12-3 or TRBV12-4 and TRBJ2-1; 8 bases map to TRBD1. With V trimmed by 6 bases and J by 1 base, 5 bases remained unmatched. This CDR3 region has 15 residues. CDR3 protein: CASRGDRQSYNEQFF. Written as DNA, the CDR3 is TGTGCCAGCAGGGGGGACAGGCAATCCTACAATGAGCAGTTCTTC.

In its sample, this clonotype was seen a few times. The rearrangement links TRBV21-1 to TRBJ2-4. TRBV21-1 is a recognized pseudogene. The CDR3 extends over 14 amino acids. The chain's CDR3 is CASSERVSKNIQYF. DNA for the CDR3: TGTGCCAGCAGCGAACGGGTATCCAAAAACATTCAGTACTTC.

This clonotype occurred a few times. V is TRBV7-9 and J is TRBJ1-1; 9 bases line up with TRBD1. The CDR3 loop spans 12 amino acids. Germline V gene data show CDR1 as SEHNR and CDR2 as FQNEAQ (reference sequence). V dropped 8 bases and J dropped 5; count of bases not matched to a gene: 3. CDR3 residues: CASGTGRTEAFF. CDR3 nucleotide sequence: TGTGCCAGCGGGACAGGGAGGACTGAAGCTTTCTTT. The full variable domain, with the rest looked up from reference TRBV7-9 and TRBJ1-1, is DTGVSQNPRHKITKRGQNVTFRCDPISEHNRLYWYRQTLGQGPEFLTYFQNEAQLEKSRLLSDRFSAERPKGSFSTLEIQRTEQGDSAMYLCASGTGRTEAFFGQGTRLTVV.

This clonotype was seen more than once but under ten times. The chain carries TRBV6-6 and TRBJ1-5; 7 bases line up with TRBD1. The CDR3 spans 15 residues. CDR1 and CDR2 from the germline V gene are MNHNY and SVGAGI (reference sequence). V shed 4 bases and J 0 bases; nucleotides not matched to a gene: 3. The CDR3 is CASSLTGFSNQPQHF. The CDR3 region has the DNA TGTGCCAGCAGTTTGACAGGGTTTAGCAATCAGCCCCAGCATTTT.

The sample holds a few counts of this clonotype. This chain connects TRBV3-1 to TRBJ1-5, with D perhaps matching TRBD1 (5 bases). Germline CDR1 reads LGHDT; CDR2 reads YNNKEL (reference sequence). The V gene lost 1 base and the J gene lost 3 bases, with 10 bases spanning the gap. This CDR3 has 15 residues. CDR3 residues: CASSQGNGHNQPQHF. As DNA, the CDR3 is TGTGCCAGCAGCCAAGGTAACGGACACAATCAGCCCCAGCATTTT.

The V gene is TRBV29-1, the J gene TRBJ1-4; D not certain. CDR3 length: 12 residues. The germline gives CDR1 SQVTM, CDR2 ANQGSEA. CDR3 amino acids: CSGRSGNEKLFF. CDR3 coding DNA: TGCAGTGGACGGTCAGGAAATGAAAAACTGTTTTTT.

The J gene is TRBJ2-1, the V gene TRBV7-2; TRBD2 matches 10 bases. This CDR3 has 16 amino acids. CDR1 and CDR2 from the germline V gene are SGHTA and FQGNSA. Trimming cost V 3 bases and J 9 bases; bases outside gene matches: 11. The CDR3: CASSFRGAGGDREQFF. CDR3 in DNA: TGTGCCAGCAGCTTCCGGGGAGCGGGAGGGGACCGTGAGCAGTTCTTC. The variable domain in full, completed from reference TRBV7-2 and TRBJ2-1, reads GAGVSQSPSNKVTEKGKDVELRCDPISGHTALYWYRQSLGQGLEFLIYFQGNSAPDKSGLPSDRFSAERTGGSVSTLTIQRTQQEDSAVYLCASSFRGAGGDREQFFGPGTRLTVL.

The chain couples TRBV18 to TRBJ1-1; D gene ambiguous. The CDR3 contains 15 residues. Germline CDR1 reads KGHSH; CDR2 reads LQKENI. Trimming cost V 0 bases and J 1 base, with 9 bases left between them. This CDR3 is CASSPPVPKNTEAFF. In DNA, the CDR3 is TGTGCCAGCTCACCACCGGTCCCGAAGAACACTGAAGCTTTCTTT.

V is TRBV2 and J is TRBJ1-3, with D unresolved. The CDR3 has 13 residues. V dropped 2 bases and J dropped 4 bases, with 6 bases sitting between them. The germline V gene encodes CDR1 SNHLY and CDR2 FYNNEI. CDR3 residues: CASSEKWGNTIYF. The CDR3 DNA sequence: TGTGCCAGCAGTGAAAAGTGGGGAAACACCATATATTTT.

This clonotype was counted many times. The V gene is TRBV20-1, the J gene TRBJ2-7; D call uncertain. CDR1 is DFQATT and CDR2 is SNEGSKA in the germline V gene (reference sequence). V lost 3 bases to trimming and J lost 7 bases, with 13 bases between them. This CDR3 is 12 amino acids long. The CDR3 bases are TGCAGTGCTAGTGAAGGGTTCGGGGAGCAGTACTTC. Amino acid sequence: CSASEGFGEQYF.

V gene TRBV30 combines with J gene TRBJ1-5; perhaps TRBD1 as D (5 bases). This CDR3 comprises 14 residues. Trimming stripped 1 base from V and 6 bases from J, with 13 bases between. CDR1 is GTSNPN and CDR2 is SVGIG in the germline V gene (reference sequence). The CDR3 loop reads CAWSEQVRGQPQHF. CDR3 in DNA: TGTGCCTGGAGTGAACAGGTTCGGGGTCAGCCCCAGCATTTT.

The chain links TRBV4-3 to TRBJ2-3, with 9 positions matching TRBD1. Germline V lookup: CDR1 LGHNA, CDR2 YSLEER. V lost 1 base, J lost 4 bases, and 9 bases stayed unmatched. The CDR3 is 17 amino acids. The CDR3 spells CASSQVRPGQGSDTQYF. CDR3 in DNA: TGCGCCAGCAGCCAAGTTAGACCGGGACAGGGTTCAGATACGCAGTATTTT.

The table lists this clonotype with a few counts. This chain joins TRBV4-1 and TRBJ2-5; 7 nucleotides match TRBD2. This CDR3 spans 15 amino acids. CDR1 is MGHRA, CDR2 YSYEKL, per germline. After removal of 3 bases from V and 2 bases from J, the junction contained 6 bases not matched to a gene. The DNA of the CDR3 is TGCGCCAGCAGCCATGGGACTACGCTTCAAGAGACCCAGTACTTC. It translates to CASSHGTTLQETQYF.

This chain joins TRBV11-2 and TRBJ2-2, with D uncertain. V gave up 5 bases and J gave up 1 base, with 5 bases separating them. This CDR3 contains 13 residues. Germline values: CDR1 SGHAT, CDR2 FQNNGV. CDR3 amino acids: CASSIQNTGELFF. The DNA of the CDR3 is TGTGCCAGCAGCATCCAGAACACCGGGGAGCTGTTTTTT.

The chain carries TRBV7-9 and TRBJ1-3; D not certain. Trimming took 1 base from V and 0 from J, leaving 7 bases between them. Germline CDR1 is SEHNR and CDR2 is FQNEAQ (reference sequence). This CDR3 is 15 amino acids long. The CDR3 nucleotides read TGTGCCAGCAGCTTAGGGGGATCCTCTGGAAACACCATATATTTT. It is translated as CASSLGGSSGNTIYF.

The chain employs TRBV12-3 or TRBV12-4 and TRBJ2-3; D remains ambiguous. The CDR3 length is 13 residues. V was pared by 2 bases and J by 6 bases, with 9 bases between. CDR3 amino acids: CASSLIVSDTQYF. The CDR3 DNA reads TGTGCCAGCAGTTTAATCGTATCCGATACGCAGTATTTT.

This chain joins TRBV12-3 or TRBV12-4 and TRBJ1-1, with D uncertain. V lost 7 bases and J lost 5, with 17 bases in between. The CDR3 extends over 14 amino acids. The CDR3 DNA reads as TGTGCCAGCACCCCCCAACGAGGCAGAACTGAAGCTTTCTTT. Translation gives CASTPQRGRTEAFF.

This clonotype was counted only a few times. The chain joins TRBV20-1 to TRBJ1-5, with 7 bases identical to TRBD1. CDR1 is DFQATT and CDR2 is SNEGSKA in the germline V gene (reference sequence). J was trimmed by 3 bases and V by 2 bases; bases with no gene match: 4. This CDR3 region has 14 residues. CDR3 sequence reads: CSARWDSSNQPQHF. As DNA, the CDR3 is TGCAGTGCTAGATGGGACAGTTCCAATCAGCCCCAGCATTTT.

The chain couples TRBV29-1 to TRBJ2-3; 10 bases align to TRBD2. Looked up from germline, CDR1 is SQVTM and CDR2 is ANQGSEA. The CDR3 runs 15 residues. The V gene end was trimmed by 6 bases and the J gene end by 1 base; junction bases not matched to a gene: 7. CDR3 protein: CSVKTGTSGTDTQYF. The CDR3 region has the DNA TGCAGCGTCAAAACCGGGACTAGCGGCACAGATACGCAGTATTTT.

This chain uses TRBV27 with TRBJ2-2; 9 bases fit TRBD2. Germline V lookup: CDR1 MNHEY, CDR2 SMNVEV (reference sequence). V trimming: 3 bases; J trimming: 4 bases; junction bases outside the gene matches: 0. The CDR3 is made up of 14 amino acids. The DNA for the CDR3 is TGTGCCAGCAGTTTGACTAGCGGCACCGGGGAGCTGTTTTTT. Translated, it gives CASSLTSGTGELFF.

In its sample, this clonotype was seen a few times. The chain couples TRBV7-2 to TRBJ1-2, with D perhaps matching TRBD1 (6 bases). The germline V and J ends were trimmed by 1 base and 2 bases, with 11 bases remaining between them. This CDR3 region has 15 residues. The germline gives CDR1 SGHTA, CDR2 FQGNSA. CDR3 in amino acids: CASSLGAGANYGYTF. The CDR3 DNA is TGTGCCAGCAGCTTAGGGGCAGGGGCGAACTATGGCTACACCTTC.

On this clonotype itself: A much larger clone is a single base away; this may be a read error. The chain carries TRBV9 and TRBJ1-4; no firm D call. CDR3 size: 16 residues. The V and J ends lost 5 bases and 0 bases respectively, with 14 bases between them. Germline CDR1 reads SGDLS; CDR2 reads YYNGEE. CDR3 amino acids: CASSPGWGATNEKLFF. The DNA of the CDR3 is TGTGCCAGCAGTCCTGGGTGGGGAGCAACTAATGAAAAACTGTTTTTT.

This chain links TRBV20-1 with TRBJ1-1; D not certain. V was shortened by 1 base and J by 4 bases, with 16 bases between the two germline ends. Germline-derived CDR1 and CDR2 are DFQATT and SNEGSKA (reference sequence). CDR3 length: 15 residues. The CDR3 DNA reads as TGCAGTGCTAGAGCTCCGACCGGGCGAGGCACTGAAGCTTTCTTT. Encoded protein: CSARAPTGRGTEAFF.

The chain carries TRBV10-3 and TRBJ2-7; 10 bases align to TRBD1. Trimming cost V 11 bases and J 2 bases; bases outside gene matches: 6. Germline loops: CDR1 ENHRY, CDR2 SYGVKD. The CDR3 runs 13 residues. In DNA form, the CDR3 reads TGTGCCGTTCCCGGGACAGGGGCCTACGAGCAGTACTTC. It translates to CAVPGTGAYEQYF.

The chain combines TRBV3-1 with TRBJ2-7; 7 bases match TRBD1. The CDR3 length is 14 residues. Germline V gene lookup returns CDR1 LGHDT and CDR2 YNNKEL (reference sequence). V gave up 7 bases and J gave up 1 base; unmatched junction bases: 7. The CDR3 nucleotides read TGTGCCAGCAAGAAACAGGGGCCGTCCTACGAGCAGTACTTC. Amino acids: CASKKQGPSYEQYF.

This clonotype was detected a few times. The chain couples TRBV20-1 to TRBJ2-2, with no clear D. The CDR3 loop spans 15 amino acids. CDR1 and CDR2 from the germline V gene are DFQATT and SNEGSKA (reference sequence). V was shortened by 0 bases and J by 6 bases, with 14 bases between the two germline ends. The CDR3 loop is CSARDRSTRPGELFF. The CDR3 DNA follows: TGCAGTGCTAGAGATCGTAGCACCCGGCCCGGGGAGCTGTTTTTT.

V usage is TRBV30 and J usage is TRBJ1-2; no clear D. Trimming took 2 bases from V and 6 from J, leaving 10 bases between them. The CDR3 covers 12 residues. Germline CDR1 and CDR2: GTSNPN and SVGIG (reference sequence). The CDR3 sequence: CAWSYRSNGYTF. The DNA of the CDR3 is TGTGCCTGGAGTTATCGCTCTAATGGCTACACCTTC.

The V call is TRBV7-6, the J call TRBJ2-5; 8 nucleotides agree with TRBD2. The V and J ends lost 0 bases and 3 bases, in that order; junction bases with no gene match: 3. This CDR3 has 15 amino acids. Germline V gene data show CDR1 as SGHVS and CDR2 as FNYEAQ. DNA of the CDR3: TGTGCCAGCAGCTTAGCCCCAGCGGGGGAAGAGACCCAGTACTTC. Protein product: CASSLAPAGEETQYF.

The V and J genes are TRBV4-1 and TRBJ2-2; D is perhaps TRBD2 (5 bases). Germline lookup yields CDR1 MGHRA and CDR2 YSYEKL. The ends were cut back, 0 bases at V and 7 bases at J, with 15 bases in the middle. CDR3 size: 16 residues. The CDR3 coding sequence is TGCGCCAGCAGCCAAGATGACGGACTGCCCGGCGGGGAGCTGTTTTTT. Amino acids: CASSQDDGLPGGELFF.